These 27 T cell receptor beta chains were all obtained from the same sample, sequenced in a study of cytomegalovirus exposure and HLA in healthy donors. Primers included in the PCR were 60 Vbeta and 13 Jbeta primers. TCRdb keeps only in-frame clones here, not all; method: immunoSEQ multiplex PCR. This table holds under 85,000 clones, 80% found once. Sequencing was performed on PBMCs. These receptors all come from a young woman in good health and CMV-seronegative.

About this clone itself: The sample has other DNA sequences that encode this CDR3 too. The chain uses TRBV5-6 and TRBJ1-6; D uncertain. The CDR3 covers 12 residues. Trimming cost V 4 bases and J 3 bases, with 2 bases left between them. Germline V lookup: CDR1 SGHDT, CDR2 YYEEEE. CDR3 in amino acids: CASSLYNSPLHF. The CDR3 coding sequence is TGTGCCAGCAGCCTCTATAATTCACCCCTCCACTTT.

The V gene is TRBV30, the J gene TRBJ1-2; 9 nucleotides line up with TRBD1. The J segment lost 8 bases and the V segment lost 5 bases, leaving 6 bases of the junction unmatched. Germline CDR1 GTSNPN, CDR2 SVGIG (reference sequence). The CDR3 runs 12 residues. CDR3 region: CAWGQGSGGYTF. In DNA, the CDR3 is TGTGCCTGGGGACAGGGGTCGGGAGGCTACACCTTC.

This rearrangement joins TRBV6-5 to TRBJ1-1, with TRBD1 identical over 7 bases. Trimming took 5 bases from V and 0 from J; bases not matched to a gene: 6. The germline gives CDR1 MNHEY, CDR2 SVGAGI. The CDR3 sequence is 15 residues long. CDR3 amino acids: CASSRGTDVNTEAFF. The CDR3 nucleotides are TGTGCCAGCAGTCGAGGGACAGACGTGAACACTGAAGCTTTCTTT.

V and J are TRBV6-5 and TRBJ1-2, with TRBD1 matching 10 bases. The V and J ends lost 2 bases and 4 bases, in that order; junction bases with no gene match: 4. Germline V lookup: CDR1 MNHEY, CDR2 SVGAGI. This CDR3 is 15 amino acids long. CDR3: CASSYAGTGAYGYTF. CDR3 DNA: TGTGCCAGCAGTTACGCCGGGACAGGGGCCTATGGCTACACCTTC.

This clone showed up just a few times. V is TRBV5-6 and J is TRBJ2-7; D remains unclear. The CDR3 consists of 13 residues. The germline gives CDR1 SGHDT, CDR2 YYEEEE. V was shortened by 2 bases and J by 2 bases, with 8 bases between the two germline ends. CDR3 nucleotide sequence: TGTGCCAGCAGCTTCCCGACAACCTACGAGCAGTACTTC. Amino acid sequence: CASSFPTTYEQYF. Using reference TRBV5-6 and TRBJ2-7 for the parts outside the CDR3, the full variable domain is DAGVTQSPTHLIKTRGQQVTLRCSPKSGHDTVSWYQQALGQGPQFIFQYYEEEERQRGNFPDRFSGHQFPNYSSELNVNALLLGDSALYLCASSFPTTYEQYFGPGTRLTVT.

The V gene is TRBV2, the J gene TRBJ2-6; a weak D match, TRBD1 (6 bases). The germline V gene has CDR1 SNHLY and CDR2 FYNNEI. V was shortened by 6 bases and J by 1 base, with 13 bases between the two germline ends. The CDR3 totals 16 residues. In DNA form, the CDR3 reads TGTGCCAGCAGGGCAAGACAGGTTTCTGGGGCCAACGTCCTGACTTTC. This sequence encodes CASRARQVSGANVLTF. The full variable domain, in which reference TRBV2 and TRBJ2-6 provide the parts outside the CDR3, is EPEVTQTPSHQVTQMGQEVILRCVPISNHLYFYWYRQILGQKVEFLVSFYNNEISEKSEIFDDQFSVERPDGSNFTLKIRSTKLEDSAMYFCASRARQVSGANVLTFGAGSRLTVL.

V usage is TRBV28 and J usage is TRBJ1-5; tentatively, D is TRBD1 (5 bases). CDR1 MDHEN and CDR2 SYDVKM come from the germline V gene. The CDR3 is 14 amino acids. Trimming pared 5 bases from V and 0 bases from J, leaving 8 bases between. The CDR3, as DNA: TGTGCCAGCAGTCCAGGGAATAGCAATCAGCCCCAGCATTTT. This codes for CASSPGNSNQPQHF.

This clone appeared a few times. This rearrangement joins TRBV28 to TRBJ2-7, with D maybe TRBD1 (6 bases). Deletions cut 3 bases from V and 4 bases from J, with 13 bases between. From germline, CDR1 is MDHEN and CDR2 SYDVKM. The CDR3 sequence is 14 residues long. The CDR3 bases are TGTGCCAGCAGTTTTCGGGGCAGGGGTTACGAGCAGTACTTC. Protein sequence: CASSFRGRGYEQYF. Full variable domain (rest looked up from reference TRBV28 and TRBJ2-7): DVKVTQSSRYLVKRTGEKVFLECVQDMDHENMFWYRQDPGLGLRLIYFSYDVKMKEKGDIPEGYSVSREKKERFSLILESASTNQTSMYLCASSFRGRGYEQYFGPGTRLTVT.

This clone appeared a single time. The chain couples TRBV29-1 to TRBJ2-3; 8 bases line up with TRBD2. The V gene's germline CDR1 is SQVTM and CDR2 ANQGSEA. The CDR3 extends over 14 amino acids. The ends lost 4 bases at V and 6 bases at J; junction bases unmatched: 9. Here the CDR3 DNA reads TGCAGCGTTGGCGCGAGCGGGAGACCCGATACGCAGTATTTT. Encoded protein: CSVGASGRPDTQYF.

The rearrangement uses TRBV2 and TRBJ2-5; D is undetermined. The length of the CDR3 is 13 residues. CDR1 and CDR2 from the germline V gene are SNHLY and FYNNEI. With 4 bases removed from V and 1 base from J, the gap between germline ends came to 7 bases. CDR3 region: CASSGLFQETQYF. CDR3 DNA: TGTGCCAGCAGTGGACTGTTCCAAGAGACCCAGTACTTC.

The chain has TRBV7-2 and TRBJ1-1, with 7 bases fitting TRBD1. Germline V gives CDR1 SGHTA, CDR2 FQGNSA. V trimming: 7 bases; J trimming: 4 bases; junction bases outside the gene matches: 12. The CDR3 contains 15 residues. CDR3 DNA sequence: TGTGCCAGCACCCAGGGGGACCGGAGAGGCACTGAAGCTTTCTTT. This sequence encodes CASTQGDRRGTEAFF. Drawing the rest from reference TRBV7-2 and TRBJ1-1, the complete variable domain is GAGVSQSPSNKVTEKGKDVELRCDPISGHTALYWYRQSLGQGLEFLIYFQGNSAPDKSGLPSDRFSAERTGGSVSTLTIQRTQQEDSAVYLCASTQGDRRGTEAFFGQGTRLTVV.

The V call is TRBV2, the J call TRBJ1-1, with TRBD1 matching over 12 bases. Looked up from germline, CDR1 is SNHLY and CDR2 is FYNNEI. CDR3 length: 18 residues. V lost 2 bases to trimming and J lost 0 bases; unmatched junction nucleotides: 7. This CDR3 reads CASSEFWGQGALNTEAFF. For the CDR3, the DNA is TGTGCCAGCAGTGAATTCTGGGGACAGGGGGCCTTGAACACTGAAGCTTTCTTT.

The chain links TRBV5-1 to TRBJ1-6, with no clear D. Germline-derived CDR1 and CDR2 are SGHRS and YFSETQ. Trimming removed 0 bases from V and 7 bases from J, with 11 bases in between. The CDR3 loop spans 15 amino acids. The CDR3 nucleotides read TGCGCCAGCAGCTTGGCCACTATCGTAAATTCACCCCTCCACTTT. It translates to CASSLATIVNSPLHF.

The rearrangement joins TRBV4-2 to TRBJ2-1, with 7 positions matching TRBD2. The CDR3 length is 16 residues. Germline V gene data show CDR1 as LGHNA and CDR2 as YNFKEQ. The ends lost 3 bases at V and 1 base at J; junction bases unmatched: 6. This CDR3 is CASSQASGSSYNEQFF. The CDR3 nucleotides read TGTGCCAGCAGCCAGGCTAGCGGCTCTTCCTACAATGAGCAGTTCTTC.

This chain joins TRBV20-1 and TRBJ2-3, with D hard to call. V was trimmed by 2 bases and J by 5 bases, leaving 5 bases between them. The CDR3 has 11 amino acids. CDR1 is DFQATT and CDR2 is SNEGSKA in the germline V gene (reference sequence). The CDR3 reads CSARQIDTQYF. The CDR3 nucleotides read TGCAGTGCTAGACAAATAGATACGCAGTATTTT.

J is TRBJ2-3 and V is TRBV4-1, with TRBD2 matching over 7 bases. V gave up 4 bases and J gave up 1 base; unmatched junction bases: 11. Per germline, CDR1 MGHRA and CDR2 YSYEKL. The CDR3 consists of 17 residues. CDR3 nucleotides: TGCGCCAGCAGCCCGGGAGGTACTAGCGATGGCACAGATACGCAGTATTTT. Amino acids: CASSPGGTSDGTDTQYF.

This clone was detected once. V and J are TRBV30 and TRBJ1-1; maybe TRBD1 (6 bases). The CDR3 spans 12 residues. Trimming took off 3 bases at V and 6 bases at J, with 11 bases between the two ends. CDR1 GTSNPN and CDR2 SVGIG come from the germline V gene (reference sequence). The CDR3 DNA reads TGTGCCTGGAGCCTGGGGGGGCCTGAAGCTTTCTTT. It translates to CAWSLGGPEAFF.

J is TRBJ2-1 and V is TRBV4-1; 8 bases fit TRBD1. The germline gives CDR1 MGHRA, CDR2 YSYEKL. The CDR3 totals 17 residues. The V gene end was trimmed by 0 bases and the J gene end by 4 bases; junction bases not matched to a gene: 8. The CDR3 is CASSQDYRTGPYNEQFF. The CDR3 region has the DNA TGCGCCAGCAGCCAAGATTATAGGACAGGGCCGTACAATGAGCAGTTCTTC.

This sequence joins TRBV2 and TRBJ1-1, with 9 bases that match TRBD1. The germline gives CDR1 SNHLY, CDR2 FYNNEI. The junction had 12 bases not matched to a gene; V was cut back by 6 bases and J by 7 bases. The CDR3 covers 15 residues. CDR3 in amino acids: CASSPQGARLDEAFF. The CDR3 DNA follows: TGTGCCAGCAGCCCACAGGGGGCGCGTCTGGATGAAGCTTTCTTT. The full variable domain, in which reference TRBV2 and TRBJ1-1 provide the parts outside the CDR3, is EPEVTQTPSHQVTQMGQEVILRCVPISNHLYFYWYRQILGQKVEFLVSFYNNEISEKSEIFDDQFSVERPDGSNFTLKIRSTKLEDSAMYFCASSPQGARLDEAFFGQGTRLTVV.

The chain is built from TRBV6-1 and TRBJ2-7; D unresolved. CDR1 MNHNS and CDR2 SASEGT come from the germline V gene. V was pared by 3 bases and J by 0 bases, with 6 bases between. The CDR3 consists of 13 residues. CDR3 nucleotides: TGTGCCAGCAGTGAGGGCATCTCCTACGAGCAGTACTTC. Its translation: CASSEGISYEQYF.

This sequence joins TRBV25-1 and TRBJ2-7; D is perhaps TRBD1 (6 bases). CDR1 is MGHDK and CDR2 is SYGVNS in the germline V gene. The CDR3 runs 15 residues. Trimming removed 4 bases from V and 3 bases from J, with 16 bases in between. The CDR3 nucleotides are TGTGCCAGCAGTGTAAAGACCAGGGGAAACTACGAGCAGTACTTC. Protein sequence: CASSVKTRGNYEQYF.

The V call is TRBV9, the J call TRBJ1-1; 8 bases are a match to TRBD1. Looked up from germline, CDR1 is SGDLS and CDR2 is YYNGEE. This CDR3 has 15 residues. V lost 3 bases and J lost 0; bases outside the gene matches: 4. The CDR3 sequence: CASSAGQGLNTEAFF. The CDR3 DNA follows: TGTGCCAGCAGCGCCGGACAGGGCCTGAACACTGAAGCTTTCTTT. Full variable domain (outside the CDR3, taken from reference TRBV9 and TRBJ1-1): DSGVTQTPKHLITATGQRVTLRCSPRSGDLSVYWYQQSLDQGLQFLIQYYNGEERAKGNILERFSAQQFPDLHSELNLSSLELGDSALYFCASSAGQGLNTEAFFGQGTRLTVV.

The genes are TRBV7-9 and TRBJ1-1; the D gene is possibly TRBD1 (5 bases). Germline CDR1 is SEHNR and CDR2 is FQNEAQ (reference sequence). V shed 5 bases and J shed 1 base, with 11 bases lying between them. The CDR3 covers 14 residues. The CDR3 DNA reads TGTGCCAGCAGCCGGGGGACCGCGAACACTGAAGCTTTCTTT. Amino acids: CASSRGTANTEAFF.

The chain employs TRBV18 and TRBJ1-5; D possibly corresponds to TRBD1 (6 bases). This CDR3 is built from 15 residues. Germline V gene sequence: CDR1 KGHSH, CDR2 LQKENI. V was shortened by 3 bases and J by 4 bases, with 13 bases between the two germline ends. CDR3 bases: TGTGCCAGCTCACCGTTGGGACAAGTTAATCAGCCCCAGCATTTT. The encoded protein is CASSPLGQVNQPQHF.

This chain joins TRBV30 and TRBJ2-1; possibly TRBD2 for D (6 bases). This CDR3 has 15 amino acids. V was cut by 3 bases and J by 0 bases, with 12 bases left in between. CDR1 and CDR2 from the germline V gene are GTSNPN and SVGIG (reference sequence). CDR3 DNA sequence: TGTGCCTGGAGCCGGGGACTTTACTCCTACAATGAGCAGTTCTTC. This codes for CAWSRGLYSYNEQFF.

This rearrangement joins TRBV11-2 to TRBJ2-7; TRBD2 agrees at 13 bases. This CDR3 is 16 amino acids long. The germline CDR1 and CDR2 sequences are SGHAT and FQNNGV. V shed 4 bases and J 5 bases; nucleotides not matched to a gene: 8. DNA for the CDR3: TGTGCCAGCAGCTCCACTAGCGGGGGGGTTGGCCACGAGCAGTACTTC. Translation gives CASSSTSGGVGHEQYF. The full variable domain, in which reference TRBV11-2 and TRBJ2-7 provide the parts outside the CDR3, is EAGVAQSPRYKIIEKRQSVAFWCNPISGHATLYWYQQILGQGPKLLIQFQNNGVVDDSQLPKDRFSAERLKGVDSTLKIQPAKLEDSAVYLCASSSTSGGVGHEQYFGPGTRLTVT.

V is TRBV5-1 and J is TRBJ1-2, with TRBD1 matching over 8 bases. V lost 5 bases to trimming and J lost 6 bases; unmatched junction nucleotides: 3. The length of the CDR3 is 12 residues. From germline, CDR1 is SGHRS and CDR2 YFSETQ. This chain's CDR3 is CASREDRDGYTF. CDR3 DNA: TGCGCCAGCAGAGAGGACAGGGATGGCTACACCTTC.